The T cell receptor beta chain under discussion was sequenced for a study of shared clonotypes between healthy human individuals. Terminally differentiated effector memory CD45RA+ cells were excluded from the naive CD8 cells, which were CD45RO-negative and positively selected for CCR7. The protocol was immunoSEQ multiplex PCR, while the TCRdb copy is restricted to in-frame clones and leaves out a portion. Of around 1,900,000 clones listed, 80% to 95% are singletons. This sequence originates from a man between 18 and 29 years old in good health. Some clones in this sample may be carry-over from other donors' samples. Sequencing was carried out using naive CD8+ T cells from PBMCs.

DNA of the CDR3: TGTGCCACCAGCAGGCCTGGACTAGCGGGATTGAGCGAGCAGTACTTC. Translating gives CATSRPGLAGLSEQYF. V is TRBV15 and J is TRBJ2-7; TRBD2 matches at 12 bases. The CDR3 contains 16 residues. Losses at the gene ends were 3 bases for V and 6 bases for J; bases not matched to a gene: 9. The germline CDR1 and CDR2 sequences are LNHNV and YYDKDF (reference sequence).